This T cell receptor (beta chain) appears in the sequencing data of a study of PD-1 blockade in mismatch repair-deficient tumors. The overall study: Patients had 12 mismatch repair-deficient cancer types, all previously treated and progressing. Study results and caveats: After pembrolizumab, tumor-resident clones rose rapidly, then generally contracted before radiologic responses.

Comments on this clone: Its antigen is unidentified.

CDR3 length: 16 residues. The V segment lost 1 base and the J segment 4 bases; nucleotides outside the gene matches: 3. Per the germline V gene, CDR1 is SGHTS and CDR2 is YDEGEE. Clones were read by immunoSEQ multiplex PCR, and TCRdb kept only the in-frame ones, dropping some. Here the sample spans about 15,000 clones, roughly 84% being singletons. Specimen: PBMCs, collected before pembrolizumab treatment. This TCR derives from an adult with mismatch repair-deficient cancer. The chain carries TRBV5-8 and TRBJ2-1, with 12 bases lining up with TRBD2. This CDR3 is CASSLPGTSGYNEQFF. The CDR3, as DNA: TGTGCCAGCAGCTTGCCCGGGACTAGCGGGTACAATGAGCAGTTCTTC.